The 30 T cell receptor beta chains in this list originate from one sample, sequenced in a study of cytomegalovirus exposure and HLA in healthy donors. Primers included in the PCR were 60 Vbeta and 13 Jbeta primers. Profiled with immunoSEQ multiplex PCR; TCRdb holds only in-frame clones, not every one. There are more than 95,000 clones in the sample; roughly 77% occur only once, and 0.9% to 1.2% lies in the top ten. Sequenced sample: PBMCs. The receptor source for this set is a woman in her twenties or thirties in good health and CMV-seronegative.

The chain has TRBV5-1 and TRBJ2-6; D possibly corresponds to TRBD1 (6 bases). Looked up from germline, CDR1 is SGHRS and CDR2 is YFSETQ. V shed 6 bases and J shed 0 bases, with 13 bases lying between them. The CDR3 sequence is 16 residues long. CDR3 in amino acids: CASKATGGSGANVLTF. The CDR3 DNA sequence: TGCGCCAGCAAAGCGACAGGAGGCTCTGGGGCCAACGTCCTGACTTTC.

The CDR3 loop reads CASSQGHRVRGKEKLFF. DNA of the CDR3: TGCGCCAGCAGCCAAGGCCACAGGGTCCGGGGCAAAGAAAAACTGTTTTTT. This rearrangement joins TRBV4-1 to TRBJ1-4, with a tentative D call TRBD1 (6 bases). Germline-derived CDR1 and CDR2 are MGHRA and YSYEKL. Trimming removed 1 base from V and 8 bases from J, with 20 bases in between. The CDR3 runs to 17 residues.

The chain links TRBV4-2 to TRBJ2-5; 11 bases fit TRBD2. The CDR3 has 17 residues. Germline V gives CDR1 LGHNA, CDR2 YNFKEQ. J was trimmed by 4 bases and V by 4 bases; bases with no gene match: 11. The CDR3 here is CASSRSFTSGGSETQYF. In nucleotides, the CDR3 is TGTGCCAGCAGCCGATCGTTCACTAGCGGGGGTTCAGAGACCCAGTACTTC.

The chain combines TRBV6-5 with TRBJ2-5, with TRBD2 as a possible D gene (5 bases). This CDR3 is built from 14 residues. CDR1 MNHEY and CDR2 SVGAGI come from the germline V gene. V lost 6 bases and J 5 bases, leaving 16 bases between the germline ends. The CDR3 DNA reads TGTGCCAGCAGCCAGGAAATCCCGGGGGAGACCCAGTACTTC. Its protein is CASSQEIPGETQYF.

This rearrangement joins TRBV18 to TRBJ1-4; 10 bases align to TRBD1. This CDR3 is 14 amino acids long. V was clipped by 6 bases and J by 7 bases; unmatched bases: 5. CDR1 and CDR2 (germline): KGHSH, LQKENI. CDR3 in amino acids: CASSSDRGLEKLFF. In DNA form, the CDR3 reads TGTGCCAGCTCCTCCGACAGGGGGCTTGAAAAACTGTTTTTT. Based on the CDR3 plus reference TRBV18 and TRBJ1-4, the full variable domain is NAGVMQNPRHLVRRRGQEARLRCSPMKGHSHVYWYRQLPEEGLKFMVYLQKENIIDESGMPKERFSAEFPKEGPSILRIQQVVRGDSAAYFCASSSDRGLEKLFFGSGTQLSVL.

The J gene is TRBJ1-1, the V gene TRBV30; 8 nucleotides agree with TRBD1. Germline V lookup: CDR1 GTSNPN, CDR2 SVGIG (reference sequence). Losses at the gene ends were 5 bases for V and 1 base for J; bases not matched to a gene: 9. The CDR3 is 15 amino acids. The DNA of the CDR3 is TGTGCCTGGGTAGACAGGGGTCGAGGGAACACTGAAGCTTTCTTT. It specifies CAWVDRGRGNTEAFF. Full variable domain (missing parts from reference TRBV30 and TRBJ1-1): SQTIHQWPATLVQPVGSPLSLECTVEGTSNPNLYWYRQAAGRGLQLLFYSVGIGQISSEVPQNLSASRPQDRQFILSSKKLLLSDSGFYLCAWVDRGRGNTEAFFGQGTRLTVV.

This chain uses TRBV7-5 with TRBJ1-1; the tabulated D call, TRBD1, remains unverified against the DNA. TRBV7-5 counts as a pseudogene. CDR3 length: 14 amino acids. CDR3 protein: CARSYPGTGTEAFF. The CDR3 DNA reads as TGTGCCAGAAGCTACCCCGGGACAGGGACTGAAGCTTTCTTT.

The genes are TRBV11-3 and TRBJ2-3; 10 nucleotides align to TRBD2. The CDR3 length is 17 residues. Germline V gene lookup returns CDR1 SGHNT and CDR2 YENEEA. The junction had 10 bases not matched to a gene; V was cut back by 5 bases and J by 2 bases. CDR3 coding DNA: TGTGCCAGCAGCCCAAGCTCCGGGACTAGCGTCACAGATACGCAGTATTTT. Residues: CASSPSSGTSVTDTQYF.

There are a few counts of this clone. V and J are TRBV6-5 and TRBJ1-2; D may be TRBD1 (6 bases). V was pared by 7 bases and J by 4 bases, with 16 bases between. The CDR3 spans 14 residues. The germline V gene encodes CDR1 MNHEY and CDR2 SVGAGI. CDR3 protein: CASKGGGAGYGYTF. The CDR3 DNA sequence: TGTGCCAGCAAAGGGGGGGGCGCGGGCTATGGCTACACCTTC.

The chain carries TRBV11-2 and TRBJ2-7; the D gene is possibly TRBD1 (6 bases). The CDR3 spans 15 residues. Per the germline V gene, CDR1 is SGHAT and CDR2 is FQNNGV. V lost 0 bases, J lost 8 bases, and 17 bases lay in between. The CDR3 bases are TGTGCCAGCAGCTTAGATGGGACACCTCTGAGCAAGCAGTACTTC. Protein sequence: CASSLDGTPLSKQYF.

The chain carries TRBV5-1 and TRBJ2-5; 7 bases match TRBD2. The junction had 4 bases not matched to a gene; V was cut back by 2 bases and J by 3 bases. The CDR3 loop spans 14 amino acids. Germline assignment: CDR1 SGHRS and CDR2 YFSETQ. CDR3 coding DNA: TGCGCCAGCAGCTTAGGGGCGGGGGAAGAGACCCAGTACTTC. It is translated as CASSLGAGEETQYF.

The genes are TRBV19 and TRBJ2-5; 10 bases are a match to TRBD2. The trim removed 4 bases at V and 5 bases at J, leaving 7 bases unmatched. CDR3 length equals 15 residues. Germline V CDR1 and CDR2: LNHDA, SQIVND (reference sequence). CDR3 in amino acids: CASSTGLAAGETQYF. CDR3 sequence (DNA): TGTGCCAGTAGTACAGGACTAGCGGCTGGGGAGACCCAGTACTTC.

J is TRBJ2-2 and V is TRBV5-6; D is uncertain. This CDR3 is 13 amino acids long. Germline V CDR1 and CDR2: SGHDT, YYEEEE. Trimming left V 1 base short and J 3 bases short, with 4 bases between. The CDR3 region has the DNA TGTGCCAGCAGCTTGCCCTACACCGGGGAGCTGTTTTTT. Amino acid sequence: CASSLPYTGELFF.

This clone was seen more than once but under ten times. V usage is TRBV29-1 and J usage is TRBJ1-5; D is possibly TRBD1 (5 bases). Looked up from germline, CDR1 is SQVTM and CDR2 is ANQGSEA. This CDR3 is built from 13 residues. V gave up 6 bases and J gave up 4 bases, with 13 bases separating them. CDR3 sequence: CSVRNGGNQPQHF. CDR3 nucleotides: TGCAGCGTCCGGAACGGGGGGAATCAGCCCCAGCATTTT. The complete variable domain, with remaining parts taken from reference TRBV29-1 and TRBJ1-5, reads SAVISQKPSRDICQRGTSLTIQCQVDSQVTMMFWYRQQPGQSLTLIATANQGSEATYESGFVIDKFPISRPNLTFSTLTVSNMSPEDSSIYLCSVRNGGNQPQHFGDGTRLSIL.

This chain connects TRBV18 to TRBJ1-1; D is perhaps TRBD1 (5 bases). The CDR3 contains 12 residues. The germline V gene encodes CDR1 KGHSH and CDR2 LQKENI. Trimming removed 3 bases at V and 5 bases at J, with 7 bases between. Here the CDR3 reads CASSPRQTEAFF. The CDR3, as DNA: TGTGCCAGCTCACCGCGACAGACTGAAGCTTTCTTT.

A few counts support this clone. The chain joins TRBV29-1 to TRBJ1-1; D gene uncertain. The CDR3 totals 14 residues. The V end lost 4 bases, the J end lost 0 bases, and 12 bases lay between the germline ends. Germline V gives CDR1 SQVTM, CDR2 ANQGSEA. The CDR3 spells CSVAFPLMNTEAFF. The DNA of the CDR3 is TGCAGCGTTGCCTTTCCTCTTATGAACACTGAAGCTTTCTTT.

V and J are TRBV12-5 and TRBJ1-2; D is uncertain. The CDR3 totals 17 residues. Germline V lookup: CDR1 LGHNT, CDR2 FRNRAP. With 4 bases removed from V and 1 base from J, the gap between germline ends came to 19 bases. For the CDR3, the DNA is TGTGCTAGTGGTTCCATCCTCTTCAGGCCGCTTAACTATGGCTACACCTTC. It encodes CASGSILFRPLNYGYTF.

This clone was observed a few times. The chain recombines TRBV14 with TRBJ1-1, with TRBD1 as a possible D gene (5 bases). Germline V gives CDR1 SGHDN, CDR2 FVKESK. This CDR3 is built from 14 residues. V gave up 4 bases and J gave up 0 bases, with 9 bases separating them. The CDR3 protein is CASSRLQVNTEAFF. The CDR3 DNA follows: TGTGCCAGCAGCCGATTACAGGTGAACACTGAAGCTTTCTTT.

This rearrangement joins TRBV19 to TRBJ2-3, with D maybe TRBD2 (5 bases). Germline V lookup: CDR1 LNHDA, CDR2 SQIVND (reference sequence). The CDR3 extends over 15 amino acids. V was shortened by 9 bases and J by 2 bases, with 18 bases between the two germline ends. The CDR3 is CASRTGLPNTDTQYF. The CDR3, as DNA: TGTGCCAGCAGAACCGGACTCCCCAACACAGATACGCAGTATTTT.

The CDR3, as DNA: TGTGCCAGCTCACCGATACAGGGGGCGCAGCGCGAGCAGTACTTC. This codes for CASSPIQGAQREQYF. This chain connects TRBV18 to TRBJ2-7, with TRBD1 identical over 9 bases. There are 15 residues in the CDR3. In germline, CDR1 is KGHSH, CDR2 LQKENI. With 3 bases clipped from V and 6 bases from J, the junction kept 9 bases outside the gene matches.

This chain uses TRBV15 with TRBJ2-1; 10 bases fit TRBD2. This CDR3 has 14 residues. Germline CDR1 reads LNHNV; CDR2 reads YYDKDF (reference sequence). V shed 4 bases and J 7 bases; nucleotides not matched to a gene: 4. The CDR3 DNA reads as TGTGCCACCAGCACTTATAGCGGGAGGAATGAGCAGTTCTTC. Translation gives CATSTYSGRNEQFF.

J is TRBJ2-2 and V is TRBV11-2; 8 positions agree with TRBD2. The CDR3 sequence is 16 residues long. Germline V CDR1 and CDR2: SGHAT, FQNNGV. After removal of 6 bases from V and 2 bases from J, the junction contained 8 bases not matched to a gene. The CDR3, as DNA: TGTGCCAGCAGACAGACGGGGGGGCCCAACACCGGGGAGCTGTTTTTT. Amino acids: CASRQTGGPNTGELFF.

The rearrangement joins TRBV5-1 to TRBJ2-1; D unresolved. This CDR3 spans 14 amino acids. The germline CDR1 and CDR2 sequences are SGHRS and YFSETQ. The V gene lost 0 bases and the J gene lost 6 bases, with 10 bases spanning the gap. DNA of the CDR3: TGCGCCAGCAGCTTGGCGCAGGATTTCAATGAGCAGTTCTTC. Translation gives CASSLAQDFNEQFF. Filled out from reference TRBV5-1 and TRBJ2-1, the complete variable domain reads KAGVTQTPRYLIKTRGQQVTLSCSPISGHRSVSWYQQTPGQGLQFLFEYFSETQRNKGNFPGRFSGRQFSNSRSEMNVSTLELGDSALYLCASSLAQDFNEQFFGPGTRLTVL.

This chain connects TRBV5-1 to TRBJ1-4; D is possibly TRBD1 (5 bases). Trimming left V 7 bases short and J 6 bases short, with 13 bases between. This CDR3 contains 13 residues. CDR1 SGHRS and CDR2 YFSETQ come from the germline V gene. Written as DNA, the CDR3 is TGCGCCAGCGGTCGGGGGTACGATGAAAAACTGTTTTTT. Amino acids: CASGRGYDEKLFF.

V usage is TRBV6-1 and J usage is TRBJ2-1; 12 positions agree with TRBD2. Per the germline V gene, CDR1 is MNHNS and CDR2 is SASEGT. With V trimmed by 4 bases and J by 7 bases, 8 bases remained unmatched. CDR3 length: 16 residues. The CDR3 nucleotides are TGTGCCAGCAGTGGCGGTGGGCTAGCGGGAGGGAATGAGCAGTTCTTC. Protein sequence: CASSGGGLAGGNEQFF.

CDR3 sequence: CASSSLAGGPETQYF. CDR3 DNA sequence: TGTGCCAGCAGCTCCCTAGCGGGGGGGCCGGAGACCCAGTACTTC. The chain carries TRBV7-9 and TRBJ2-5, with 12 bases lining up with TRBD2. Losses at the gene ends were 4 bases for V and 5 bases for J; bases not matched to a gene: 5. This CDR3 spans 15 amino acids. Germline V gene sequence: CDR1 SEHNR, CDR2 FQNEAQ (reference sequence).

This clone has just one count. The V call is TRBV16, the J call TRBJ1-2; 8 bases line up with TRBD1. With V trimmed by 0 bases and J by 4 bases, 1 base remained unmatched. Germline lookup yields CDR1 KGHSY and CDR2 FQNENV. The CDR3 runs 14 residues. CDR3 nucleotides: TGTGCCAGCAGCCAATCGGGACAGGTCTATGGCTACACCTTC. Translated, it gives CASSQSGQVYGYTF.

The chain is built from TRBV7-9 and TRBJ1-1; possible D gene TRBD1, 5 bases. Germline assignment: CDR1 SEHNR and CDR2 FQNEAQ (reference sequence). The CDR3 is made up of 16 amino acids. V was pared by 5 bases and J by 1 base, with 17 bases between. CDR3 residues: CASSLRGSLRNTEAFF. CDR3 in DNA: TGTGCCAGCAGCCTAAGGGGTTCCCTAAGGAACACTGAAGCTTTCTTT.

This clone was detected once. V gene TRBV12-5 combines with J gene TRBJ2-7; D gene uncertain. Germline-derived CDR1 and CDR2 are LGHNT and FRNRAP. V was trimmed by 2 bases and J by 3 bases, leaving 8 bases between them. This CDR3 has 13 residues. CDR3 coding DNA: TGTGCTAGTGGTTTGCTATCATACTACGAGCAGTACTTC. Translated, it gives CASGLLSYYEQYF.

V and J are TRBV5-1 and TRBJ2-3; TRBD2 is a possible D gene (6 bases). The CDR3 runs 13 residues. Germline V gene data show CDR1 as SGHRS and CDR2 as YFSETQ. V lost 3 bases, J lost 5 bases, and 10 bases lay in between. The DNA for the CDR3 is TGCGCCAGCAGCTCCCGGGAGTTAGATACGCAGTATTTT. It translates to CASSSRELDTQYF.